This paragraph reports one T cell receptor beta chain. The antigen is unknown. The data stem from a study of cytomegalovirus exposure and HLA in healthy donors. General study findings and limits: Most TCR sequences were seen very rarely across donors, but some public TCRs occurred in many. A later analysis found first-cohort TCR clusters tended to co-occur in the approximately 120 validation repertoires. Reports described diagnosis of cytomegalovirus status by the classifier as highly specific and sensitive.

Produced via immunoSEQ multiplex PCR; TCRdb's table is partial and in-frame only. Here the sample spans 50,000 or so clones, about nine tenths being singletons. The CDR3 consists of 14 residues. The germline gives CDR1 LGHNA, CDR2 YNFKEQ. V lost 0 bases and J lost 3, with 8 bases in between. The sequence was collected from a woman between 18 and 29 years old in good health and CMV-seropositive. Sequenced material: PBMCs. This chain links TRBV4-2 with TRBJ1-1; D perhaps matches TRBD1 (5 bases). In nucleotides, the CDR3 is TGTGCCAGCAGCCAAGACAGGGTACACACTGAAGCTTTCTTT. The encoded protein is CASSQDRVHTEAFF.